This TCR beta chain was found in a study of blood T cell repertoires in COVID-19. Study overall: PBMCs, B-cell-depleted T cells, or T cells were the source of the cDNA or gDNA that made up the material.

Method: immunoSEQ multiplex PCR; TCRdb's copy keeps in-frame clones and lacks some. This sample has about 350,000 clones, with roughly nine tenths found just once. The Seattle site enrolled patients during active infection and followed them longitudinally. This clonotype was sampled from a woman aged 55-70 years with COVID-19, enrolled during active disease. The source material was peripheral blood.

For the CDR3, the DNA is TGTGCCAGCAGTTTTTCAGGGTCTGGGTATGGCTACACCTTC. Translated: CASSFSGSGYGYTF. The rearrangement links TRBV27 to TRBJ1-2; TRBD1 might be the D (5 bases). CDR1 is MNHEY and CDR2 is SMNVEV in the germline V gene (reference sequence). The CDR3 length is 14 residues. Trimming shortened V by 3 bases and J by 5 bases, and 13 bases separated the two germline ends.